This TCR beta chain comes out of a study of blood T cell repertoires in COVID-19. Study overall: Samples taken during acute and convalescent COVID-19 were collected in the United States, Italy and Spain.

CDR1 is LGHNT, CDR2 FRNRAP, per germline. Deletions cut 6 bases from V and 5 bases from J, with 19 bases between. The CDR3 has 15 amino acids. All enrollees were about 18 to 89 years old and from fewer than 30 US areas. Participant-given clinical history determined each cohort assignment. What the recovered Cohort 3 donors had was two negative PCRs, clearance, or symptom resolution. This clone was detected only a few times. TCRdb's copy holds only in-frame clones and misses some; the assay was immunoSEQ multiplex PCR. The sample includes some 500,000 clones, around nine tenths of them seen just once. The chain carries TRBV12-5 and TRBJ1-1, with TRBD1 as a possible D gene (6 bases). Source material: PBMCs or T cells enriched from blood (not recorded which). The receptor's source is a woman in her 40s who had recovered from COVID-19. In nucleotides, the CDR3 is TGTGCTAGTGGCCCCACAGCGATACAGGGAACTGAAGCTTTCTTT. It codes for CASGPTAIQGTEAFF.